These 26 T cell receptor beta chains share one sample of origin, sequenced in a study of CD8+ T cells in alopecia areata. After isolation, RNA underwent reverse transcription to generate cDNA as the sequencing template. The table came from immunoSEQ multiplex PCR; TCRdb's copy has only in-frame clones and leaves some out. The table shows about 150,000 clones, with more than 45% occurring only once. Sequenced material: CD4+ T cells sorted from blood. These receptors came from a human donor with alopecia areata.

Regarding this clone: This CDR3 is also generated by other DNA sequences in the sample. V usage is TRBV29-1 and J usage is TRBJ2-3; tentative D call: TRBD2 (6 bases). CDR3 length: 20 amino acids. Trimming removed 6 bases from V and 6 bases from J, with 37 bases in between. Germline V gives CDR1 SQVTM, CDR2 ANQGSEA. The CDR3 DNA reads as TGCAGCGTCCGAAGGGCCAAGGGAAGCAGTGGGGAGGTCTTTTCGGATACGCAGTATTTT. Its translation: CSVRRAKGSSGEVFSDTQYF.

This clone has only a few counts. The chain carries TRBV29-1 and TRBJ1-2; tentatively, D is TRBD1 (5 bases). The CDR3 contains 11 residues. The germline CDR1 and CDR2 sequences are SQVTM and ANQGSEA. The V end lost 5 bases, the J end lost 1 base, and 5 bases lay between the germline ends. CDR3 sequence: CSVQGNYGYTF. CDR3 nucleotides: TGCAGCGTTCAGGGTAACTATGGCTACACCTTC. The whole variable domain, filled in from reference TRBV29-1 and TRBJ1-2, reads SAVISQKPSRDICQRGTSLTIQCQVDSQVTMMFWYRQQPGQSLTLIATANQGSEATYESGFVIDKFPISRPNLTFSTLTVSNMSPEDSSIYLCSVQGNYGYTFGSGTRLTVV.

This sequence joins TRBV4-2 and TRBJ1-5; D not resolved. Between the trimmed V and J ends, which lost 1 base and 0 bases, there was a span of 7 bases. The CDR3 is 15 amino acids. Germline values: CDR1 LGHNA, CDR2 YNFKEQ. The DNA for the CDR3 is TGTGCCAGCAGCCAAGCGGGGAATAGCAATCAGCCCCAGCATTTT. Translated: CASSQAGNSNQPQHF.

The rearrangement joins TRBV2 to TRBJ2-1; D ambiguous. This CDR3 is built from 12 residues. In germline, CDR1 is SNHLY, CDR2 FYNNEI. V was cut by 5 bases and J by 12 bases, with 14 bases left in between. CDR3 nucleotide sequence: TGTGCCAGCAGTTTAGAAGTTCTTGGGCAGTTCTTC. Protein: CASSLEVLGQFF.

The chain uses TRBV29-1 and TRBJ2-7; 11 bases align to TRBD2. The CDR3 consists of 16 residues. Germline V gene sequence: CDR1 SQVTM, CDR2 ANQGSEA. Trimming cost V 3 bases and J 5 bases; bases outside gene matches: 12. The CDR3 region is CSVDLWGSGRADEQYF. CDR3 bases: TGCAGCGTTGACTTATGGGGTAGCGGGAGGGCGGACGAGCAGTACTTC.

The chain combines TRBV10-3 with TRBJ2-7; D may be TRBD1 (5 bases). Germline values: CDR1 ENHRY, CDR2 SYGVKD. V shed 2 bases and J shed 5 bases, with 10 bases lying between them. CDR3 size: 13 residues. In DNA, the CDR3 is TGTGCCATCAGTGAGGGCAGGGTACACGAGCAGTACTTC. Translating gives CAISEGRVHEQYF.

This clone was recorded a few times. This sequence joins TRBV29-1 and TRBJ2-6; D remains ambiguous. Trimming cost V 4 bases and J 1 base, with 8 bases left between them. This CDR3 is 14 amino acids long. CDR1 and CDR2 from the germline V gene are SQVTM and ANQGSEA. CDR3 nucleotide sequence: TGCAGCGTTGGGCCCGGGTCTGGGGCCAACGTCCTGACTTTC. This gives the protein CSVGPGSGANVLTF.

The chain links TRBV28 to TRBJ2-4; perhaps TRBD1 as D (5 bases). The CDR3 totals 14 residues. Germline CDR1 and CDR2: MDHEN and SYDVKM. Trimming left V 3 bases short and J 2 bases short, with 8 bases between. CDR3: CASSLGRSKNIQYF. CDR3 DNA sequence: TGTGCCAGCAGTTTGGGGCGATCCAAAAACATTCAGTACTTC.

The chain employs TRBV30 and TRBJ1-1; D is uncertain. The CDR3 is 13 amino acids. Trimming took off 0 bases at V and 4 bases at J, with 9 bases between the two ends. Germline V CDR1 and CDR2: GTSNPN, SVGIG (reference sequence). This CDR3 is CAWSVLSGTEAFF. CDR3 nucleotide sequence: TGTGCCTGGAGTGTGCTTTCCGGCACTGAAGCTTTCTTT. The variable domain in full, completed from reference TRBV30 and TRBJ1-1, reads SQTIHQWPATLVQPVGSPLSLECTVEGTSNPNLYWYRQAAGRGLQLLFYSVGIGQISSEVPQNLSASRPQDRQFILSSKKLLLSDSGFYLCAWSVLSGTEAFFGQGTRLTVV.

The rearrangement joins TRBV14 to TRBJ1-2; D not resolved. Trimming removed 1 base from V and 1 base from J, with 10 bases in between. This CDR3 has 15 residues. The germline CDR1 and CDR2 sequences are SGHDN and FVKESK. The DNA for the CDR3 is TGTGCCAGCAGCCAAGGGCCAGTTCTTAACTATGGCTACACCTTC. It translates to CASSQGPVLNYGYTF.

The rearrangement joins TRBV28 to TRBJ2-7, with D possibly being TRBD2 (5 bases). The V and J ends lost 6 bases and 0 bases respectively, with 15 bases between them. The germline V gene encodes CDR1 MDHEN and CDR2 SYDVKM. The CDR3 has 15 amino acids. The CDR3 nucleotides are TGTGCCAGCAGCGAACCGATGGGAGTCTCCTACGAGCAGTACTTC. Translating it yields CASSEPMGVSYEQYF. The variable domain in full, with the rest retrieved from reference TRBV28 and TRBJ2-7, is DVKVTQSSRYLVKRTGEKVFLECVQDMDHENMFWYRQDPGLGLRLIYFSYDVKMKEKGDIPEGYSVSREKKERFSLILESASTNQTSMYLCASSEPMGVSYEQYFGPGTRLTVT.

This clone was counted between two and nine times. CDR3: CASSLRDREQYF. For the CDR3, the DNA is TGTGCCAGCAGCTTAAGAGACCGGGAGCAGTACTTC. This chain links TRBV7-9 with TRBJ2-7; D gene uncertain. Germline loops: CDR1 SEHNR, CDR2 FQNEAQ (reference sequence). V lost 2 bases and J lost 7, with 9 bases in between. The CDR3 has 12 residues.

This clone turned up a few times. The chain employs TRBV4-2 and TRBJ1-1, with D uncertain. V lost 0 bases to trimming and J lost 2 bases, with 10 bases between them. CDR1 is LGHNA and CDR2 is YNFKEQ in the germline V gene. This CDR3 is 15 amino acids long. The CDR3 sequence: CASSQEAVLNTEAFF. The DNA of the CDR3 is TGTGCCAGCAGCCAAGAAGCTGTTCTCAACACTGAAGCTTTCTTT.

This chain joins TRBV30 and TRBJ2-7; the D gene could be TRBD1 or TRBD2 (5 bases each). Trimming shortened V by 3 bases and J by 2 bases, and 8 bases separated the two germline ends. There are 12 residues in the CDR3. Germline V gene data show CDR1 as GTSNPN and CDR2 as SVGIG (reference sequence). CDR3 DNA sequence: TGTGCCTGGAGCGGGGCCCCCTACGAGCAGTACTTC. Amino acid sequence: CAWSGAPYEQYF.

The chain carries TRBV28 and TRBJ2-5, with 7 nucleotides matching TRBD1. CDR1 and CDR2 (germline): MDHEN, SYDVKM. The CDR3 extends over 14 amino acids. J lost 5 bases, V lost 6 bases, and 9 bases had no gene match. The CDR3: CASSLGDRTETQYF. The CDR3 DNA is TGTGCCAGCAGCCTAGGGGACAGAACGGAGACCCAGTACTTC.

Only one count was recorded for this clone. The CDR3 bases are TGTGCCAGCAGCTTAGTGCGCGCGGGGTCAGCCAATGAGCAGTTCTTC. This codes for CASSLVRAGSANEQFF. This chain connects TRBV7-8 to TRBJ2-1; perhaps TRBD2 as D (6 bases). The CDR3 spans 16 residues. Trimming removed 1 base at V and 6 bases at J, with 16 bases between. Germline V gene data show CDR1 as SGHVS and CDR2 as FQNEAQ.

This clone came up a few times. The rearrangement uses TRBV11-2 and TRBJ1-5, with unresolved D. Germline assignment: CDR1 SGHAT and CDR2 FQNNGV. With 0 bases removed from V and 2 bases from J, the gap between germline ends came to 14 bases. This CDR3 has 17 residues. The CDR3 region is CASSLDAPRFGNQPQHF. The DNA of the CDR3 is TGTGCCAGCAGCTTAGACGCCCCAAGATTCGGCAATCAGCCCCAGCATTTT.

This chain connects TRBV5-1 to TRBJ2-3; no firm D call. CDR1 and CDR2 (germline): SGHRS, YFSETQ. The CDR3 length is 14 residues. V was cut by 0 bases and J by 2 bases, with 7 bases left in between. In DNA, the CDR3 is TGCGCCAGCAGCTTGGTTCCCGACACAGATACGCAGTATTTT. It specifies CASSLVPDTDTQYF.

CDR3 sequence reads: CASSLNPTYEQYF. The CDR3 DNA reads as TGTGCCAGCAGCCTTAATCCCACTTACGAGCAGTACTTC. The chain carries TRBV28 and TRBJ2-7, with D unclear. This CDR3 comprises 13 residues. V dropped 6 bases and J dropped 4 bases, with 13 bases sitting between them. CDR1 is MDHEN, CDR2 SYDVKM, per germline.

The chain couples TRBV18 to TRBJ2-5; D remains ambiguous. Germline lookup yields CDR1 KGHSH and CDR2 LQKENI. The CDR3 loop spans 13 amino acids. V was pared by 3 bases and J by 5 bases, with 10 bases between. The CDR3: CASSPRRMETQYF. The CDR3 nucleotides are TGTGCCAGCTCACCGCGGCGGATGGAGACCCAGTACTTC.

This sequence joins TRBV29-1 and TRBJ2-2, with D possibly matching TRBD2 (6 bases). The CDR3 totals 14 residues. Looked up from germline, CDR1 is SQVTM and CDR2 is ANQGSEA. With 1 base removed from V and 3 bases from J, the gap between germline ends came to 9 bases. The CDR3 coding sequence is TGCAGCGTTGAAGCGGGACTGTACACCGGGGAGCTGTTTTTT. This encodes CSVEAGLYTGELFF.

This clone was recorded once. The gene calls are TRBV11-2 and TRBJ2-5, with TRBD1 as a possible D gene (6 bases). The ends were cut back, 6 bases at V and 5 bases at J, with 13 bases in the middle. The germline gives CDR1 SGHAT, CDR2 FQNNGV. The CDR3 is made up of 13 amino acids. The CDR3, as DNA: TGTGCCAGCAGTTTCACAGGGATGGAGACCCAGTACTTC. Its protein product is CASSFTGMETQYF.

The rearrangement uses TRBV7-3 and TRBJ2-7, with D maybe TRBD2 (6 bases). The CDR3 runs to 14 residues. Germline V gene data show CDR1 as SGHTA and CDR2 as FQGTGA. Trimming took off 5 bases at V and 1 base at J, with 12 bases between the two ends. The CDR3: CASSPTGVSYEQYF. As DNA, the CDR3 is TGTGCCAGCAGCCCTACGGGAGTTTCCTACGAGCAGTACTTC.

CDR3 in amino acids: CASSKYRGEQFF. CDR3 in DNA: TGTGCCAGCAGCAAATACAGGGGTGAGCAGTTCTTC. The V gene is TRBV7-2, the J gene TRBJ2-1; TRBD1 agrees at 7 bases. V trimming: 5 bases; J trimming: 9 bases; junction bases outside the gene matches: 4. Per germline, CDR1 SGHTA and CDR2 FQGNSA. This CDR3 region has 12 residues.

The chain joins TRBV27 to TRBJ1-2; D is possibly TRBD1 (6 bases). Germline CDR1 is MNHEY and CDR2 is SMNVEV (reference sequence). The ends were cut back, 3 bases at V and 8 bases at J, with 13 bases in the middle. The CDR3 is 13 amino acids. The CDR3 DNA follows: TGTGCCAGCAGTTTTGACAGGTCAACGGGCTACACCTTC. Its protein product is CASSFDRSTGYTF.

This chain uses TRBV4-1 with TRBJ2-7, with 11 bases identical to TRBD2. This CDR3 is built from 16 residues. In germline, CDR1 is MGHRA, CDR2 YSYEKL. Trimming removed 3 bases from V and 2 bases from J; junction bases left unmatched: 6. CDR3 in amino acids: CASSQGGTSGTYEQYF. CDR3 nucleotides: TGCGCCAGCAGCCAGGGTGGGACTAGCGGAACCTACGAGCAGTACTTC.